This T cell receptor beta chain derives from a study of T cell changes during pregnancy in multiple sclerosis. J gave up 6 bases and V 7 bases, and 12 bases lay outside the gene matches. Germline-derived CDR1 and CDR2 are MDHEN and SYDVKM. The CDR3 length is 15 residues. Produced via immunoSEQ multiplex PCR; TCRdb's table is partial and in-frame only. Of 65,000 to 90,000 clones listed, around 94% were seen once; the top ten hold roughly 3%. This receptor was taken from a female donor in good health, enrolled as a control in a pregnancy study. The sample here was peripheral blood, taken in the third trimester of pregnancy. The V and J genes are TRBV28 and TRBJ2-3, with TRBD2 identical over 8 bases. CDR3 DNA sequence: TGTGCCAGCACTCCGGGACTAGTGGTCTGGGATACGCAGTATTTT. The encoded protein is CASTPGLVVWDTQYF.